A selection of T cell receptor beta chains follows, all from one sample in a study of cytomegalovirus exposure and HLA in healthy donors. TCRdb keeps only in-frame clones here, not all; method: immunoSEQ multiplex PCR. The sample has under 150,000 clones; over 8% are singletons. The sequenced sample consisted of PBMCs. The receptors were sampled from a male donor in good health and CMV-seronegative. The CDR3 runs from the conserved cysteine through the conserved F or W. The D gene is left open where the match is weak. The size entry is marked missing in some rows and otherwise reads once, few, many or a size class.

v_gene	j_gene	abundance	d_gene	CDR3aa	CDR3nt
TRBV15	TRBJ1-4	-	-	CATSRDRGSLNEKLFF	TGTGCCACCAGCAGAGATCGCGGGTCCCTGAATGAAAAACTGTTTTTT
TRBV29-1	TRBJ2-7	few	-	CSVGWGSGGYEQYF	TGCAGCGTCGGGTGGGGCTCCGGCGGCTACGAGCAGTACTTC
TRBV19	TRBJ1-4	-	-	CASSIDRKLFF	TGTGCCAGTAGTATTGACAGAAAACTGTTTTTT
TRBV19	TRBJ1-3	few	-	CASSFSTGAGNTIYF	TGTGCCAGTAGTTTCTCAACAGGAGCTGGAAACACCATATATTTT
TRBV7-8	TRBJ1-6	-	-	CASSLGSSYNSPLHF	TGTGCCAGCAGCTTGGGGAGCTCCTATAATTCACCCCTCCACTTT
TRBV7-3	TRBJ2-2	few	-	CASSRGGASTGELFF	TGTGCCAGCAGCCGAGGGGGGGCAAGCACCGGGGAGCTGTTTTTT
TRBV4-2	TRBJ2-7	-	TRBD2	CASSRLERERYEQYF	TGTGCCAGCAGCCGCTTGGAGCGGGAGAGGTACGAGCAGTACTTC
TRBV19	TRBJ2-7	few	TRBD1	CASSPWTGMLTYEQYF	TGTGCCAGTAGCCCCTGGACAGGGATGCTAACCTACGAGCAGTACTTC
TRBV4-3	TRBJ2-7	few	TRBD2	CASSQEGGSSYEQYF	TGCGCCAGCAGCCAAGAGGGCGGGAGCTCCTACGAGCAGTACTTC
TRBV19	TRBJ2-7	-	TRBD1	CASSIPGTGTYEQYF	TGTGCCAGTAGTATCCCCGGGACAGGGACCTACGAGCAGTACTTC
TRBV27	TRBJ2-5	-	TRBD1	CASSLAYRGQETQYF	TGTGCCAGCAGTTTAGCGTACAGGGGGCAAGAGACCCAGTACTTC
TRBV19	TRBJ1-5	-	-	CASNSRGNQPQHF	TGTGCCAGTAACTCCAGGGGAAATCAGCCCCAGCATTTT
TRBV7-9	TRBJ1-1	once	-	CASSSTEGRSRNTEAFF	TGTGCCAGCAGCTCTACCGAGGGCAGGTCGAGGAACACTGAGGCTTTCTTT
TRBV7-9	TRBJ1-5	few	-	CASSFWGRGYSNQPQHF	TGTGCCAGCAGCTTCTGGGGTCGGGGATATAGCAATCAGCCCCAGCATTTT
TRBV28	TRBJ2-1	-	-	CASSPHVQGYNEQFF	TGTGCCAGCAGTCCTCACGTTCAGGGGTACAATGAGCAGTTCTTC
TRBV4-1	TRBJ1-1	-	-	CASSHLTSPGGPMNTEAFF	TGCGCCAGCAGCCATTTAACGTCACCGGGGGGGCCGATGAACACTGAAGCTTTCTTT
TRBV5-4	TRBJ1-4	-	-	CASSLGTLEEKLFF	TGTGCCAGCAGCTTGGGGACTTTGGAAGAAAAACTGTTTTTT
TRBV7-2	TRBJ1-1	few	TRBD1	CASSDRTGLITEAFF	TGTGCCAGCAGCGATCGGACAGGCTTGATCACTGAAGCTTTCTTT
TRBV28	TRBJ1-1	-	-	CASSPPRRGAEAFF	TGTGCCAGCAGTCCCCCGAGGCGGGGGGCTGAAGCTTTCTTT
TRBV27	TRBJ2-3	-	-	CASSFGVRIADTQYF	TGTGCCAGCAGTTTCGGGGTACGGATTGCAGATACGCAGTATTTT
TRBV7-9	TRBJ1-2	-	TRBD1	CASSREGGGGYTF	TGTGCCAGCAGCCGAGAAGGGGGCGGGGGCTACACCTTC
TRBV27	TRBJ2-1	-	TRBD2	CASSSAGALQYNEQFF	TGTGCCAGCAGTTCGGCGGGAGCGCTTCAGTACAATGAGCAGTTCTTC
TRBV10-3	TRBJ1-3	few	-	CAISEGQGDSGNTIYF	TGTGCCATCAGTGAGGGACAAGGGGACTCTGGAAACACCATATATTTT
TRBV5-6	TRBJ2-7	-	-	CASSLNWQEAYEQYF	TGTGCCAGCAGCTTGAATTGGCAGGAAGCCTACGAGCAGTACTTC
TRBV2	TRBJ2-1	few	-	CASRLSGGRNEQFF	TGTGCCAGCAGGTTAAGTGGAGGGAGGAATGAGCAGTTCTTC
TRBV7-8	TRBJ1-5	-	-	CASSLGQAPNQPQHF	TGTGCCAGCAGCCTGGGGCAGGCGCCGAATCAGCCCCAGCATTTT
TRBV5-8	TRBJ2-1	few	-	CASSPPDYPGNEQFF	TGTGCCAGCAGCCCCCCGGACTATCCTGGCAATGAGCAGTTCTTC
TRBV5-6	TRBJ2-7	few	TRBD1	CASSSGQGDYEQYF	TGTGCCAGCAGCTCGGGACAGGGCGACTACGAGCAGTACTTC
TRBV4-2	TRBJ1-2	-	-	CASTPGGAGLDGYTF	TGTGCCAGCACCCCGGGGGGCGCCGGTTTAGATGGCTACACCTTC
TRBV4-1	TRBJ2-7	few	TRBD2	CASSLSRDYSYEQYF	TGCGCCAGCAGCCTTTCCCGGGACTACTCCTACGAGCAGTACTTC
TRBV14	TRBJ1-5	-	-	CASSGGGSGQPQHF	TGTGCCAGCAGCGGGGGGGGATCCGGTCAGCCCCAGCATTTT
TRBV2	TRBJ1-2	few	TRBD1	CANEPPGQGSYGYTF	TGTGCCAACGAACCTCCGGGACAGGGTTCCTATGGCTACACCTTC
TRBV5-4	TRBJ2-5	-	TRBD2	CASSSGLDQETQYF	TGTGCCAGCAGTTCCGGACTAGACCAAGAGACCCAGTACTTC
TRBV4-3	TRBJ2-2	few	TRBD2	CASSQGTTAGELFF	TGCGCCAGCAGCCAGGGGACTACGGCCGGGGAGCTGTTTTTT
TRBV5-6	TRBJ2-4	few	TRBD2	CASSWGATSGVQNIQYF	TGTGCCAGCAGCTGGGGGGCGACTAGCGGGGTCCAAAACATTCAGTACTTC
TRBV6-5	TRBJ1-2	-	-	CASSYYKEDYGYTF	TGTGCCAGCAGTTACTACAAAGAGGACTATGGCTACACCTTC
TRBV19	TRBJ1-2	-	-	CASSIGYGYTF	TGTGCCAGTAGTATCGGCTATGGCTACACCTTC
TRBV10-3	TRBJ1-2	-	TRBD1	CAISDNQGVNYGYTF	TGTGCCATCAGTGATAACCAGGGGGTTAACTACGGCTACACCTTC
TRBV11-2	TRBJ2-2	-	TRBD2	CASSSYRTGRGTGELFF	TGTGCCAGCAGCTCCTATCGGACCGGGAGGGGGACCGGGGAGCTGTTTTTT
TRBV28	TRBJ2-7	-	-	CASSLHYEQYF	TGTGCCAGCAGTTTACACTACGAGCAGTACTTC
TRBV28	TRBJ1-1	few	TRBD1	CASSSDRAEAFF	TGTGCCAGCAGTTCTGACAGGGCTGAAGCTTTCTTT
TRBV27	TRBJ1-1	few	-	CASSPLEGAEAFF	TGTGCCAGCAGCCCCTTAGAGGGCGCTGAAGCTTTCTTT
TRBV2	TRBJ1-6	-	-	CASTPGNLRNSPLHF	TGTGCCAGCACCCCAGGGAACCTACGTAATTCACCCCTCCACTTT
TRBV5-4	TRBJ2-1	few	TRBD2	CASSLSGTSGTNEQFF	TGTGCCAGCAGCCTATCCGGGACTAGCGGGACCAATGAGCAGTTCTTC
TRBV29-1	TRBJ2-3	-	TRBD2	CSAEGGTSGVTDTQYF	TGCAGCGCCGAGGGCGGGACTAGCGGAGTCACAGATACGCAGTATTTT
TRBV10-3	TRBJ2-3	few	TRBD1	CAISELTGTGGTDTQYF	TGTGCCATCAGTGAGTTAACCGGGACAGGGGGCACAGATACGCAGTATTTT
TRBV7-2	TRBJ2-1	-	TRBD2	CASSLRSSGSSNEQFF	TGTGCCAGCAGCTTACGGTCTAGCGGGAGTTCGAATGAGCAGTTCTTC
TRBV7-9	TRBJ1-1	few	-	CASSSPTGPGDTEAFF	TGTGCCAGCAGCTCACCCACCGGACCAGGGGACACTGAAGCTTTCTTT
TRBV7-8	TRBJ1-4	-	TRBD1	CASSFATGATNEKLFF	TGTGCCAGCAGCTTCGCCACAGGGGCAACTAATGAAAAACTGTTTTTT
TRBV7-9	TRBJ2-2	-	TRBD2	CASSLVATSGSPGELFF	TGTGCCAGCAGCTTAGTAGCGACTAGCGGGAGCCCCGGGGAGCTGTTTTTT
TRBV11-2	TRBJ2-7	-	TRBD2	CASSLAGGIVYEQYF	TGTGCCAGCAGCTTAGCGGGAGGGATAGTCTACGAGCAGTACTTC
TRBV25-1	TRBJ2-7	-	-	CASGRGGLNSYEQYF	TGTGCCAGCGGACGGGGTGGGTTAAATTCCTACGAGCAGTACTTC
TRBV19	TRBJ1-2	few	-	CASSNREGSGYTF	TGTGCCAGTAGTAACAGGGAAGGGAGTGGCTACACCTTC
TRBV7-2	TRBJ1-5	-	TRBD1	CASTLLTGGGSSQPQHF	TGTGCCAGCACGTTACTGACAGGGGGGGGTTCCAGTCAGCCCCAGCATTTT
TRBV7-9	TRBJ2-7	few	-	CASSLPGYYEQYF	TGTGCCAGCAGCTTACCAGGTTACTACGAGCAGTACTTC